Listed below are T cell receptor beta chains from one sample, sequenced in a study of PD-1 blockade in mismatch repair-deficient tumors. TCRdb's table, derived via immunoSEQ multiplex PCR, lists solely in-frame clones and lacks some. The sample has some 97,000 clones; 82% are singletons. Source: peripheral blood, taken 30 to 36 weeks after starting pembrolizumab. These receptors were obtained from an adult with mismatch repair-deficient cancer. Both conserved end residues are part of each CDR3. D genes are given only for firm matches. Clone size appears in some rows only: once, few, many, or a class for an expanded clone.

clone_size d_call j_call v_call cdr3_aa cdr3_nt
NA TRBD2 TRBJ2-2 TRBV11-2 CASSLEGGDIGELFF TGTGCCAGCAGCTTAGAGGGAGGGGATATCGGGGAGCTGTTTTTT
NA NA TRBJ2-5 TRBV5-6 CASSLLAETYETQYF TGTGCCAGCAGCTTGTTAGCGGAAACTTACGAGACCCAGTACTTC
NA TRBD2 TRBJ2-7 TRBV6-1 CASSRTSGSYEQYF TGTGCCAGCAGTCGGACTAGCGGGAGTTACGAGCAGTACTTC
NA TRBD2 TRBJ2-5 TRBV5-1 CASSPREGVTQYF TGCGCCAGCAGCCCCCGGGAGGGAGTGACCCAGTACTTC
NA TRBD2 TRBJ2-1 TRBV27 CASSARTSGGNEQFF TGTGCCAGCAGTGCCCGGACTAGCGGGGGGAATGAGCAGTTCTTC
NA NA TRBJ2-7 TRBV11-2 CASSLEWQSYEQYF TGTGCCAGCAGCTTAGAATGGCAGTCCTACGAGCAGTACTTC
NA TRBD2 TRBJ2-7 TRBV4-1 CASSQEVAGGVYEQYF TGCGCCAGCAGCCAAGAAGTGGCGGGAGGTGTCTACGAGCAGTACTTC
NA NA TRBJ1-3 TRBV18 CASSQERVRAGNTIYF TGTGCCAGCTCCCAGGAGCGGGTCAGGGCTGGAAACACCATATATTTT
NA TRBD1 TRBJ2-5 TRBV11-2 CASSSAGTDQETQYF TGTGCCAGCAGCAGCGCCGGGACAGACCAAGAGACCCAGTACTTC
NA TRBD2 TRBJ2-7 TRBV7-2 CASSLTPGGSSGRGGEQYF TGTGCCAGCAGCTTAACGCCTGGCGGGTCTAGCGGGAGAGGTGGAGAGCAGTACTTC
NA NA TRBJ1-1 TRBV5-1 CASSLVRGADTEAFF TGCGCCAGCAGCTTGGTACGTGGGGCCGACACTGAAGCTTTCTTT
NA TRBD1 TRBJ1-3 TRBV6-6 CASRVTGVSGNTIYF TGTGCCAGCAGGGTTACAGGGGTTTCTGGAAACACCATATATTTT
NA NA TRBJ2-7 TRBV4-3 CASSQDLAAPYEQYF TGCGCCAGCAGCCAAGATTTAGCGGCCCCCTACGAGCAGTACTTC
NA TRBD2 TRBJ2-3 TRBV19 CASRQLAGDKDTQYF TGTGCCAGTAGACAACTAGCGGGAGATAAAGATACGCAGTATTTT
NA TRBD2 TRBJ2-1 TRBV7-8 CASSLALGLAAYSSYNEQFF TGTGCCAGCAGCTTAGCGTTAGGACTAGCGGCCTATAGCTCCTACAATGAGCAGTTCTTC
few NA TRBJ1-2 TRBV4-2 CASSQGSGVIGYGYTF TGTGCCAGCAGCCAAGGATCAGGGGTGATAGGCTATGGCTACACCTTC
NA TRBD2 TRBJ2-7 TRBV11-3 CASSQGLADTYEQYF TGTGCCAGCAGCCAGGGACTAGCGGACACCTACGAGCAGTACTTC
NA TRBD1 TRBJ1-1 TRBV19 CASSSRGKGTEAFF TGTGCCAGTAGTAGCAGGGGGAAGGGGACTGAAGCTTTCTTT
NA NA TRBJ2-1 TRBV6-5 CASSYYIAAGDQFF TGTGCCAGCAGTTATTACATCGCTGCTGGGGACCAGTTCTTC
many NA TRBJ2-1 TRBV19 CASSIQSRYNEQFF TGTGCCAGTAGTATCCAAAGCCGGTACAATGAGCAGTTCTTC
NA NA TRBJ2-1 TRBV7-3 CASSHSSEEQFF TGCGCCAGCAGCCATTCCTCGGAGGAGCAGTTCTTC
few TRBD2 TRBJ2-7 TRBV6-1 CASSDPGTSGTYEQYF TGTGCCAGCAGTGACCCTGGGACTAGCGGCACCTACGAGCAGTACTTC
NA NA TRBJ2-7 TRBV9 CASSVAAGLPYEQYF TGTGCCAGCAGCGTAGCCGCAGGGTTACCCTACGAGCAGTACTTC
NA NA TRBJ2-5 TRBV5-1 CASSYQGSSGETQYF TGCGCCAGCAGCTATCAGGGTAGCTCAGGCGAGACCCAGTACTTC
NA NA TRBJ2-7 TRBV6-1 CASVDRWSYEQYF TGTGCCAGCGTTGACCGATGGTCCTACGAGCAGTACTTC
NA TRBD1 TRBJ2-7 TRBV25-1 CASSGDNRGSYEQYF TGTGCCAGCAGTGGGGACAACAGGGGATCCTACGAGCAGTACTTC
NA NA TRBJ2-7 TRBV2 CASGDWGRDEQYF TGTGCCAGCGGGGACTGGGGTCGGGACGAGCAGTACTTC
once NA TRBJ2-2 TRBV5-1 CASSSGTAAGELFF TGCGCCAGCAGCTCCGGGACGGCGGCCGGGGAGCTGTTTTTT
NA TRBD2 TRBJ2-1 TRBV5-1 CASSLVGTSGNNEQFF TGCGCCAGCAGCTTGGTAGGGACTAGCGGGAACAATGAGCAGTTCTTC
many TRBD2 TRBJ2-7 TRBV9 CASSAAGTSGYEQYF TGTGCCAGCAGCGCTGCCGGGACTAGCGGCTACGAGCAGTACTTC
once NA TRBJ2-7 TRBV10-3 CAISDGTSYEQYF TGTGCCATCAGTGACGGGACAAGCTACGAGCAGTACTTC
NA NA TRBJ2-7 TRBV7-9 CASSLWGAFEGAYEQYF TGTGCCAGCAGCTTATGGGGGGCCTTTGAGGGCGCCTACGAGCAGTACTTC
NA NA TRBJ2-7 TRBV7-9 CASSLGGLSYEQYF TGTGCCAGCAGCTTAGGGGGGTTGTCCTACGAGCAGTACTTC
NA NA TRBJ1-2 TRBV7-8 CASSLGRFGYTF TGTGCCAGCAGCTTAGGCAGGTTCGGCTACACCTTC
NA TRBD1 TRBJ2-6 TRBV5-1 CASSLSGQGSSGANVLTF TGCGCCAGCAGCTTGTCCGGACAGGGGAGCTCTGGGGCCAACGTCCTGACTTTC
NA TRBD2 TRBJ2-7 TRBV30 CAWSLAGGPYREQYF TGTGCCTGGAGCCTAGCGGGAGGGCCTTACCGCGAGCAGTACTTC
NA NA TRBJ2-1 TRBV4-3 CASSQDGTGAYNEQFF TGCGCCAGCAGCCAAGATGGGACTGGGGCCTACAATGAGCAGTTCTTC
NA NA TRBJ1-5 TRBV5-5 CASSLGALSNQPQHF TGTGCCAGCAGCTTGGGGGCCTTGAGCAATCAGCCCCAGCATTTT
NA TRBD2 TRBJ2-7 TRBV10-1 CASSDSSGYSYEQYF TGCGCCAGCAGTGATTCTAGCGGTTACTCCTACGAGCAGTACTTC
NA NA TRBJ2-7 TRBV6-1 CASSVSLSYEQYF TGTGCCAGCAGTGTGTCCCTCTCCTACGAGCAGTACTTC
NA TRBD2 TRBJ2-7 TRBV2 CASQLLAGLYEQYF TGTGCCAGCCAGCTGCTAGCGGGGCTCTACGAGCAGTACTTC
once TRBD2 TRBJ2-5 TRBV18 CASSPQASGRALETQYF TGTGCCAGCTCACCACAAGCTAGCGGGAGGGCCCTAGAGACCCAGTACTTC
NA NA TRBJ2-7 TRBV30 CASQAIEDYEQYF TGTGCCTCCCAAGCGATTGAAGACTACGAGCAGTACTTC
NA TRBD2 TRBJ2-1 TRBV12-5 CASGLTTSGESYNEQFF TGTGCTAGTGGTTTGACCACTAGCGGGGAATCCTACAATGAGCAGTTCTTC
NA NA TRBJ1-1 TRBV27 CASRGGAEAFF TGTGCCAGCAGAGGGGGGGCTGAAGCTTTCTTT
NA TRBD1 TRBJ1-1 TRBV18 CASSPQRDRNTEAFF TGTGCCAGCTCACCACAGCGGGACAGGAACACTGAAGCTTTCTTT
NA NA TRBJ2-2 TRBV9 CASEPPSATNTGELFF TGTGCCAGCGAGCCTCCCTCCGCGACGAACACCGGGGAGCTGTTTTTT
few NA TRBJ1-2 TRBV4-1 CASSRLQDNYGYTF TGCGCCAGCAGCCGCCTACAGGATAACTATGGCTACACCTTC
NA TRBD1 TRBJ1-4 TRBV4-1 CASSPTDRGLNEKLFF TGCGCCAGCAGCCCGACGGACAGGGGGCTGAATGAAAAACTGTTTTTT
few NA TRBJ1-3 TRBV11-2 CASSLVTSLGRTTDTIYF TGTGCCAGCAGCTTAGTTACTAGTTTAGGGAGGACAACCGACACCATATATTTT
NA NA TRBJ2-7 TRBV11-1 CASRVQPSLSYEQYF TGTGCCAGCAGAGTCCAGCCTTCCCTCTCCTACGAGCAGTACTTC
NA NA TRBJ2-1 TRBV28 CASSPRRGYNEQFF TGTGCCAGCAGCCCGCGCCGGGGCTACAATGAGCAGTTCTTC
NA NA TRBJ2-1 TRBV13 CASSLGRGYNEQFF TGTGCCAGCAGCTTAGGGAGGGGTTACAATGAGCAGTTCTTC
NA TRBD2 TRBJ2-7 TRBV4-2 CASSQEATSGSYEQYF TGTGCCAGCAGCCAAGAAGCGACTAGCGGCTCCTACGAGCAGTACTTC
NA NA TRBJ1-2 TRBV13 CASRRLNYGYTF TGTGCCAGCCGAAGACTAAACTATGGCTACACCTTC
NA NA TRBJ2-7 TRBV7-9 CASSGTRSSYEQYF TGTGCCAGCAGCGGGACCAGAAGCTCCTACGAGCAGTACTTC
NA NA TRBJ2-3 TRBV30 CAWSVGGLITDTQYF TGTGCCTGGAGTGTAGGAGGGCTGATCACAGATACGCAGTATTTT
NA TRBD2 TRBJ2-3 TRBV6-1 CASSEVAGITDTQYF TGTGCCAGCAGTGAAGTAGCGGGAATCACAGATACGCAGTATTTT
NA NA TRBJ2-7 TRBV15 CATKSNGGAYEQYF TGTGCCACCAAGTCAAACGGCGGGGCCTACGAGCAGTACTTC